The 8 T cell receptor beta chains listed next were all sequenced from one sample in a study of shared clonotypes between healthy human individuals. Here immunoSEQ multiplex PCR was the method, and the copy in TCRdb shows in-frame clones only, minus some. The sample lists millions of clones; roughly 94% were seen once. The sequencing sample was made of naive CD4+ T cells sorted from blood. Stated subset: CD45RA+ positively selected. These receptors came from a man in his late teens or twenties in good health.

This clone was observed a few times. The V and J genes are TRBV30 and TRBJ1-4; D may be TRBD1 (6 bases). The length of the CDR3 is 14 residues. From germline, CDR1 is GTSNPN and CDR2 SVGIG (reference sequence). The V end lost 0 bases, the J end lost 7 bases, and 12 bases lay between the germline ends. CDR3 DNA: TGTGCCTGGAGTGTGGGGGGCAAGAGTGAAAAACTGTTTTTT. Translation gives CAWSVGGKSEKLFF.

This rearrangement joins TRBV30 to TRBJ2-1; 7 bases are a match to TRBD2. The V segment lost 2 bases and the J segment 7 bases; nucleotides outside the gene matches: 5. The CDR3 is made up of 13 amino acids. Germline CDR1 GTSNPN, CDR2 SVGIG (reference sequence). The CDR3: CAWSRGVKNEQFF. The CDR3 DNA is TGTGCCTGGAGTCGGGGGGTAAAAAATGAGCAGTTCTTC.

The V gene is TRBV28, the J gene TRBJ1-6; perhaps TRBD1 as D (5 bases). The CDR3 spans 13 residues. The germline V and J ends were trimmed by 10 bases and 7 bases, with 14 bases remaining between them. CDR1 is MDHEN and CDR2 is SYDVKM in the germline V gene. CDR3 bases: TGTGCCATCAACGGGGGGGGAAATTCACCCCTCCACTTT. Protein product: CAINGGGNSPLHF.

This chain joins TRBV18 and TRBJ2-5; D remains unclear. Germline values: CDR1 KGHSH, CDR2 LQKENI. This CDR3 is built from 13 residues. Trimming shortened V by 5 bases and J by 2 bases, and 9 bases separated the two germline ends. DNA of the CDR3: TGTGCCAGCTCAGCATTTACTCAAGAGACCCAGTACTTC. It encodes CASSAFTQETQYF.

This chain uses TRBV6-6 with TRBJ2-7, with D hard to call. V was clipped by 5 bases and J by 6 bases, with 8 bases between them. CDR1 and CDR2 (germline): MNHNY, SVGAGI (reference sequence). The CDR3 length is 11 residues. This CDR3 is CASSVRGEQYF. The CDR3 DNA reads as TGTGCCAGCAGTGTGAGAGGCGAGCAGTACTTC.

The V and J genes are TRBV5-5 and TRBJ1-1; D is perhaps TRBD1 (5 bases). Germline V gene sequence: CDR1 SGHKS, CDR2 YYEKEE (reference sequence). Trimming removed 0 bases from V and 1 base from J, with 7 bases in between. The CDR3 spans 14 residues. In nucleotides, the CDR3 is TGTGCCAGCAGCTTGGTACAGGAGAACACTGAAGCTTTCTTT. Its translation is CASSLVQENTEAFF.

The rearrangement uses TRBV7-2 and TRBJ2-3; the match to TRBD2 covers 8 bases. The CDR3 loop spans 13 amino acids. From germline, CDR1 is SGHTA and CDR2 FQGNSA. Germline trimming cut 3 bases from V and 4 bases from J; bases unmatched to any gene: 0. Here the CDR3 reads CASSFSGADTQYF. Here the CDR3 DNA reads TGTGCCAGCAGCTTTAGCGGGGCAGATACGCAGTATTTT.

The V call is TRBV7-6, the J call TRBJ1-6; tentative D call: TRBD1 (5 bases). This CDR3 comprises 13 residues. The V end was cut by 2 bases, the J end by 10 bases, with 9 bases between. CDR1 is SGHVS, CDR2 FNYEAQ, per germline. The CDR3 reads CASSLYRGSPLHF. CDR3 sequence (DNA): TGTGCCAGCAGCTTATACCGGGGGTCACCCCTCCACTTT.